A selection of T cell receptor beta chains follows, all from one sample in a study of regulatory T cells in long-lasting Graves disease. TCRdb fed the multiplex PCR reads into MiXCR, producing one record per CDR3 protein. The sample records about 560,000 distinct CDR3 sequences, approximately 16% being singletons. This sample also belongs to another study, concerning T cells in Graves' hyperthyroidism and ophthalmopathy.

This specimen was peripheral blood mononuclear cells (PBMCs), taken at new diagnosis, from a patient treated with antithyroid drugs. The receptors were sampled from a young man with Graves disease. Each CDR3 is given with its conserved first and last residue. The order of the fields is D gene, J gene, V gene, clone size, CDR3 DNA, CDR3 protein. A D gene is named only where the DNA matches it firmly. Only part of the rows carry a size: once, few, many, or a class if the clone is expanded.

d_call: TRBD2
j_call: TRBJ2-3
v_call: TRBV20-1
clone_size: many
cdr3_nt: TGCAGTGCTAGGGGACTAGCGGGAGTCGGGCGCGCAGATACGCAGTATTTT
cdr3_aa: CSARGLAGVGRADTQYF

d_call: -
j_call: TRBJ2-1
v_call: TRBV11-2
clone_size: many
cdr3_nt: TGTGCCAGCAGTCGTGTAAGGACTACCTCCTACAATGAGCAGTTCTTC
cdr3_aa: CASSRVRTTSYNEQFF

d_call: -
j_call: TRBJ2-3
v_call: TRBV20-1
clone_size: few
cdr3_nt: TGCAGTGCTAGTCGCTCCCTGGTTGAGTATTTT
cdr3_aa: CSASRSLVEYF

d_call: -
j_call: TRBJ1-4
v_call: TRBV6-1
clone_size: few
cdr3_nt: TGTGCCAGCAGAGACAGCCTTAATGAAAAACTGTTTTTT
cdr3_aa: CASRDSLNEKLFF

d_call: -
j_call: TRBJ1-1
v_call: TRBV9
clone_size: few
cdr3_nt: TGTGCCAGCAGCGCAGAAGCAAACCCTGGCACTGAAGCTTTCTTT
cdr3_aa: CASSAEANPGTEAFF

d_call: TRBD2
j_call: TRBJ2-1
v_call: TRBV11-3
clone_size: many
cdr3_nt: TGTGCCAGCAGCTTACGGGGCGGACTAGCGGGAGGGCCGAATGAGCAGTTCTTC
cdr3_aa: CASSLRGGLAGGPNEQFF

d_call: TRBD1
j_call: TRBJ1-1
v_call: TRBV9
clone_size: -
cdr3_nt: TGTGCCAGCAGCGCAAGCAGGGGGGAGACTGAAGCTTTCTTT
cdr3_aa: CASSASRGETEAFF

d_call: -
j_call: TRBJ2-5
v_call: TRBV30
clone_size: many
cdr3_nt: TGTGCCTGGAGTCAACAAGAGACCCAGTACTTC
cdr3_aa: CAWSQQETQYF

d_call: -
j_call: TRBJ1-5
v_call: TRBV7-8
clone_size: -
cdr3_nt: TGTGCCAGCAGCAACAGGTTGTCAGGACTGAGCAATCAGCCCCAGCGTTTT
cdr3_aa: CASSNRLSGLSNQPQRF

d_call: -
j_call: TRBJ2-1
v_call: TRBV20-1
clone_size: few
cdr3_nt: TGCAGTGCTAGAGTTCGGACTCATTACAATGAGCAGTTCTTC
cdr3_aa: CSARVRTHYNEQFF

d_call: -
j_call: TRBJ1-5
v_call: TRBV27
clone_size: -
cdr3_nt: TGTGCCAGCAGTTACGTCAGGATCCGAGTTAGCAATCAGCCCCAGCATTTT
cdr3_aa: CASSYVRIRVSNQPQHF

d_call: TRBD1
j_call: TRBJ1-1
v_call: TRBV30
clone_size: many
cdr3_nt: TGTGCCTGGAGTGTACAGGGGAGGACTGAAGCTTTCTTT
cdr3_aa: CAWSVQGRTEAFF

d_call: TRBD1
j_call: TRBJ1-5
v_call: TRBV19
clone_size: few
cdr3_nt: TGTGCCAGTAGTACGGGACAGGGGTATCCTCAGCCCCAGCATTTT
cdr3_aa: CASSTGQGYPQPQHF

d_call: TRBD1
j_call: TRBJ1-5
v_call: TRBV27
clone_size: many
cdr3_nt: TGTGCCAGCAGTTTCCGACAGGGGAGCAATCAGCCCCAGCATTTT
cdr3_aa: CASSFRQGSNQPQHF

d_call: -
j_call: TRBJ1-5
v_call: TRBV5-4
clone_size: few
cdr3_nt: TGTGCCAGCAGCCGTGGTACGATCTGCAATCAGCCCCAGCATTTT
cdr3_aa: CASSRGTICNQPQHF

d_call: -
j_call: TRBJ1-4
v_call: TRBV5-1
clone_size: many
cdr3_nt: TGCGCCAGCAGCTTGAGTCCGAGGACAACTAATGAAAAACTGTTTTTT
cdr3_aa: CASSLSPRTTNEKLFF